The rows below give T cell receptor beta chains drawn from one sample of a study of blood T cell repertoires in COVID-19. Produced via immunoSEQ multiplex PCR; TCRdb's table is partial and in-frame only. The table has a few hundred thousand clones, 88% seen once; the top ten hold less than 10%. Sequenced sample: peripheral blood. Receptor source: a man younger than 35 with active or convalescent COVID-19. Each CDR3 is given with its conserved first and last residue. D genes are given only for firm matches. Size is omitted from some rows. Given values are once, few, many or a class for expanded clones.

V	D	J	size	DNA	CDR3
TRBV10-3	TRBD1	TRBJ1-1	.	TGTGCCACCCATCTGACAGGGGAGAACACTGAAGCTTTCTTT	CATHLTGENTEAFF
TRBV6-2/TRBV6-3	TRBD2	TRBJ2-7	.	TGTGCCAGCAGTTACGCGGGGGTCGGCTACGAGCAGTACTTC	CASSYAGVGYEQYF
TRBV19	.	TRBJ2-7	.	TGTGCCAGTAGTACCGCCGGGGGACAGACCTACGAGCAGTACTTC	CASSTAGGQTYEQYF
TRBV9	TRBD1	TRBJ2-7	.	TGTGCCAGCAGCGTAGTTCCAGGACAGGGGTCCCACGAGCAGTACTTC	CASSVVPGQGSHEQYF
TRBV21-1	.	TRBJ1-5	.	TGTGCCAGCAGTCCGGATCTGGAGGGCAATCAGCCCCAGCATTTT	CASSPDLEGNQPQHF
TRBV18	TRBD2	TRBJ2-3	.	TGTGCCAGCTCACGGGCGGGGGGAGTGAGCACAGATACGCAGTATTTT	CASSRAGGVSTDTQYF
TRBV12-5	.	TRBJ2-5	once	TGTGCTAGTGGTTTGGTACGGAGGGGACAAGAGACCCAGTACTTC	CASGLVRRGQETQYF
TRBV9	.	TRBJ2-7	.	TGTGCCAGCAGCGTAGCCAGTTCCTACGAGCAGTACTTC	CASSVASSYEQYF
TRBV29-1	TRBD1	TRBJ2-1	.	TGCAGCGTGGGGGACAGGGGAGATTACAATGAGCAGTTCTTC	CSVGDRGDYNEQFF
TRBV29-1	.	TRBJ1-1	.	TGCAGCATTGATAACAGGGCCGGGACTGAAGCTTTCTTT	CSIDNRAGTEAFF
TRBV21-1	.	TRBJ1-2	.	TGTGCCAGCAGCAAATCGGTGTCTGGGACAGGAGATGGCTACACCTTC	CASSKSVSGTGDGYTF
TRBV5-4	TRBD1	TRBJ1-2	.	TGTGCCAGCAGCCCATGGGACAGGGAGGCCTATGGCTACACCTTC	CASSPWDREAYGYTF